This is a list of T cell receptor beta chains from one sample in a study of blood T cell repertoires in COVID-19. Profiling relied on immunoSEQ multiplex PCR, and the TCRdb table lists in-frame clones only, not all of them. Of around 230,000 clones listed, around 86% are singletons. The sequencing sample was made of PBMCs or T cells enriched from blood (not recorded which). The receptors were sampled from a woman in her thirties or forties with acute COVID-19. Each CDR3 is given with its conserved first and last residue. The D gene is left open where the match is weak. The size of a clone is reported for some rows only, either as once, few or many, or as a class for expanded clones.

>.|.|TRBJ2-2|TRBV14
TGTGCCAGCAGCCAAGTAGTCCCGGGACATAGCACCGGGGAGCTGTTTTTT
CASSQVVPGHSTGELFF
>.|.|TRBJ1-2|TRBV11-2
TGTGCCAGCAGCCCGAGGTCCGGGACTGCGGTTGGCTACACCTTC
CASSPRSGTAVGYTF
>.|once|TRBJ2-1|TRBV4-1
TGCGCCAGCAGCCAAGGGGGCGGGACGGGATACAATGAGCAGTTCTTC
CASSQGGGTGYNEQFF
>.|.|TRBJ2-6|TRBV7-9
TGTGCCAGCAGCTTAGGCGGTCTCTCTGGGGCCAACGTCCTGACTTTC
CASSLGGLSGANVLTF
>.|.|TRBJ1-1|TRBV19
TGTGCCAGTAGTATAGGTGGAGGGTATGAAGCTTTCTTT
CASSIGGGYEAFF
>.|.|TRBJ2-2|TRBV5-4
TGTGCCAGCAGCCAACAAGACACCGGGGAGCTGTTTTTT
CASSQQDTGELFF
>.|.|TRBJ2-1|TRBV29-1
TGCAGCGTTGAGGGCGGGGTCTACAATGAGCAGTTCTTC
CSVEGGVYNEQFF
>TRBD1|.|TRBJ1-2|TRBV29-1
TGCAGCGTTGGGACAGGGAATGGCGGCTACACCTTC
CSVGTGNGGYTF
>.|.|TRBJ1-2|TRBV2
TGTGCCAGCAGTGAATTGTTACAGTCCAATGGCTACACCTTC
CASSELLQSNGYTF
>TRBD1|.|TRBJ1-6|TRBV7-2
TGTGCCAGCAGCTTAATATGGGACAGGATAAATTCACCCCTCCACTTT
CASSLIWDRINSPLHF
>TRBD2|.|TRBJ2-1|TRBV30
TGTGCCTGGAGTGCCCGGGGGGAACAGTTCTTC
CAWSARGEQFF
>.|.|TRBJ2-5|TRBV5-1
TGCGCCAGCAGCTTGGAGCAGCGCCAAGAGACCCAGTACTTC
CASSLEQRQETQYF
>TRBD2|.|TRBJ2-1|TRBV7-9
TGTGCCAGCAGCTTAGCGACGGGAGGATCGAATGAGCAGTTCTTC
CASSLATGGSNEQFF
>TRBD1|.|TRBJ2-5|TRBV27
TGTGCCAGCAGACCCCGGACAGGGCGAGAGACCCAGTACTTC
CASRPRTGRETQYF
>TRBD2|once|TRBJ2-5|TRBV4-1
TGCGCCAGCAGCCCCGGACTAGCGGGTCCCCGAGGGACGGCCCAGTACTTC
CASSPGLAGPRGTAQYF
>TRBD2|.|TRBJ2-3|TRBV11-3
TGTGCCAGCAGTCGCCGGGCTAGCGGTGGCACAGATACGCAGTATTTT
CASSRRASGGTDTQYF
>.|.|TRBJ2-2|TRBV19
TGTGCCAGTAGTATTCTTTCCCCCCGGGAGCTGTTTTTT
CASSILSPRELFF
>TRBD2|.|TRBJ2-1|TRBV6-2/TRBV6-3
TGTGCCAGCAGTTACCACCCCGCTAGCGGTTTCTACAATGAGCAGTTCTTC
CASSYHPASGFYNEQFF
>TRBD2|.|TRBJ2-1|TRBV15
TGTGCCACCAGCAGAAACCGACTAGCGGGAGAAAGTGAGCAGTTCTTC
CATSRNRLAGESEQFF
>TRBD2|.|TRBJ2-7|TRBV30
TGTGCCTGGAGTTCCGACCCGACTAGCGGAAACACGTACGAGCAGTACTTC
CAWSSDPTSGNTYEQYF
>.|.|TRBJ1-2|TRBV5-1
TGCGCCAGCAGCTTAGGTGGAGAACGGTTTCATGGCTACACCTTC
CASSLGGERFHGYTF
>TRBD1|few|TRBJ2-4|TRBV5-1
TGCGCCAGCAGCCTCGCTGGGACAGTAGAAAACATTCAGTACTTC
CASSLAGTVENIQYF
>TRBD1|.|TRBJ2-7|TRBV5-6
TGTGCCAGCATGCAGGGGGCGGTCTCTTACGAGCAGTACTTC
CASMQGAVSYEQYF
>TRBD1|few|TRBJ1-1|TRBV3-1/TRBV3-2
TGTGCCAGCAGCCAGACGGACAGGGCTGAAGCTTTCTTT
CASSQTDRAEAFF
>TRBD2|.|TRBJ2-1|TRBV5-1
TGCGCCAGCAGCTTGCTAGCGGGAGGGCCGGATGAGCAGTTCTTC
CASSLLAGGPDEQFF
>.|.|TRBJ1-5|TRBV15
TGTGCCACCAGCAGAGAAGGGACAAGAAATCAGCCCCAGCATTTT
CATSREGTRNQPQHF
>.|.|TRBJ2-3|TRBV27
TGTGCCAGCAGTTTAGGGGACAAGACAGATACGCAGTATTTT
CASSLGDKTDTQYF
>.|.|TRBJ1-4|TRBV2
TGTGCCAGCAGCGCGGACTTGAGGGAAAAACTGTTTTTT
CASSADLREKLFF
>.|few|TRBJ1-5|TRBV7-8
TGTGCCAGCAGCTTAGCGGGGGGGAGTCAGCCCCAGCATTTT
CASSLAGGSQPQHF
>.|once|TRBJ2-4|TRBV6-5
TGTGCCAGCAGAGAGACACGGTCCAGCATTCAGTACTTC
CASRETRSSIQYF
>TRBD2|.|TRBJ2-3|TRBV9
TGTGCCAGCAGCGTAGCTCTAGCGGGGGGCACAGATACGCAGTATTTT
CASSVALAGGTDTQYF
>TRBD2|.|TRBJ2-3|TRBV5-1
TGCGCCAGCAGCTTAAGCGGGACCAGCACAGATACGCAGTATTTT
CASSLSGTSTDTQYF
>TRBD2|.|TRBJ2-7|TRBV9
TGTGCCAGCAGCGTAGACCCGTTTCTAGCGGGAGGGCCGAACGAGCAGTACTTC
CASSVDPFLAGGPNEQYF
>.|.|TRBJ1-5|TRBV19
TGTGCCAGTAGTCCTCGAGGATCTAGCAATCAGCCCCAGCATTTT
CASSPRGSSNQPQHF
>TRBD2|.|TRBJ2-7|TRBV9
TGTGCCAGCAGCCGTCTAGCGGGGGGTGCCTACGAGCAGTACTTC
CASSRLAGGAYEQYF
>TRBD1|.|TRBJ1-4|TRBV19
TGTGCCAGTAGTAAGGGACAGGTCCTGCTATGGGAAAAACTGTTTTTT
CASSKGQVLLWEKLFF
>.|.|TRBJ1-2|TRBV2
TGTGCCAGCAGTGAAATGACAGAAAACTATGGCTACACCTTC
CASSEMTENYGYTF
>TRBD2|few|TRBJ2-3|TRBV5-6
TGTGCCAGCAGCAGGGATTGGACTAGCGGGAGAGGGGAGACAGATACGCAGTATTTT
CASSRDWTSGRGETDTQYF
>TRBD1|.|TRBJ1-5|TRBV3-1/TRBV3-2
TGTGCCAGCAGCCAGGGACAGTCCAATCAGCCCCAGCATTTT
CASSQGQSNQPQHF
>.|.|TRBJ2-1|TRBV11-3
TGTGCCAGCCGTCCTGGAGAGGGAGGCTATGAGCAGTTCTTC
CASRPGEGGYEQFF
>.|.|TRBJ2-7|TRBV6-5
TGTGCCAGCATCTCGATTTTAGGGGCCTTATACGAGCAGTACTTC
CASISILGALYEQYF
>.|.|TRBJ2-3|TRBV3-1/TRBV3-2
TGTGCCAGCAGCCAAGCAGAAGACAGTGGGGTCCTGAGAGTCACTCAAGACACAGATACGCAGTATTTT
CASSQAEDSGVLRVTQDTDTQYF
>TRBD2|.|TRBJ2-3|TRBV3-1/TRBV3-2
TGTGCCAGCAGCCCACAACTAGCGGGAGGGCCGCGTACGCAGTATTTT
CASSPQLAGGPRTQYF
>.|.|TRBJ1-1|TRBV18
TGTGCCAGCTCACGGACGGACTCCGGCACTGAAGCTTTCTTT
CASSRTDSGTEAFF
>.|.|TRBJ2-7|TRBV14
TGTGCCAGCAGCCACGGGGCTAGCGTCCGCGAGCAGTACTTC
CASSHGASVREQYF
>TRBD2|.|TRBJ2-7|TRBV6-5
TGTGCCAGCAGTTACTCCGGGACTAGCTACGAGCAGTACTTC
CASSYSGTSYEQYF
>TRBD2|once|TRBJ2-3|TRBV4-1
TGCGCCAGCAGCCAAGAGGGGGATAGCGGGCCTTCGAGGACGCAGTATTTT
CASSQEGDSGPSRTQYF
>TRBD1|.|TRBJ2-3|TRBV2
TGTGCCAGCAGTAGGGACAGGGGTTCTTCGGATACGCAGTATTTT
CASSRDRGSSDTQYF
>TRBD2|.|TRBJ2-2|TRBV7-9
TGTGCCAGCAGCCCCGGGGGGGAATTCACCGGGGAGCTGTTTTTT
CASSPGGEFTGELFF
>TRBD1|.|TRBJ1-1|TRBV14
TGTGCCAGCAGCCAATTAACCGGGACAGTGAACACTGAAGCTTTCTTT
CASSQLTGTVNTEAFF
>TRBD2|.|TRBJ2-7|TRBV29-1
TGCAGCGTCAAGCGGGAGGAACTCTCCTACGAGCAGTACTTC
CSVKREELSYEQYF
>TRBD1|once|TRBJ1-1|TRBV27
TGTGCCAGCAGCTTCTACAGGGGCCTAAGCGACACTGAAGCTTTCTTT
CASSFYRGLSDTEAFF
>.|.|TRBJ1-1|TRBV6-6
TGTGCCAGCAGTTACTCAGAGGTGCTCACTGAAGCTTTCTTT
CASSYSEVLTEAFF
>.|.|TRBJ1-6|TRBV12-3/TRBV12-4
TGTGCCAGCAGCTACAGGGTTAATTCACCCCTCCACTTT
CASSYRVNSPLHF
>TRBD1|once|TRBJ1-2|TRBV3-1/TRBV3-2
TGTGCCAGCAGCCAAGGGACAGGGAACTATGGCTACACCTTC
CASSQGTGNYGYTF
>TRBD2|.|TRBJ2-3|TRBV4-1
TGCGCCAGCAGCCTAACTAGCGGGAGTGATACGCAGTATTTT
CASSLTSGSDTQYF
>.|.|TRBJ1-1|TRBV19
TGTGCCAGTAGTACTGACAGGAACACTGAAGCTTTCTTT
CASSTDRNTEAFF
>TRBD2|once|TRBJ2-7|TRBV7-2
TGTGCCAGCAAGACGGGGGGGGTGTCCTACGAGCAGTACTTC
CASKTGGVSYEQYF
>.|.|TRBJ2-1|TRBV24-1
TGTGCCACCAGTGAGTCCAGGGAACTTAATGAGCAGTTCTTC
CATSESRELNEQFF